Sequencing of this T cell receptor (beta chain) was carried out in a study of shared clonotypes between healthy human individuals. The germline V and J ends were trimmed by 0 bases and 0 bases, with 8 bases remaining between them. This CDR3 has 15 amino acids. Germline V gives CDR1 SGHVS, CDR2 FQNEAQ. Method: immunoSEQ multiplex PCR; TCRdb's copy keeps in-frame clones and lacks some. The sample records about 2.4 million clones, around nine tenths being singletons. The receptor's source is a man younger than 35 in good health. The specimen sequenced was naive CD4+ T cells sorted from blood. Subset given: CD45RA+ positively selected. The rearrangement uses TRBV7-8 and TRBJ2-5; tentative D call: TRBD2 (5 bases). This CDR3 is CASSLARADQETQYF. CDR3 bases: TGTGCCAGCAGCTTAGCGAGGGCAGACCAAGAGACCCAGTACTTC.